One sample yielded the 30 T cell receptor beta chains listed below, sequenced in a study of long-term antiretroviral therapy in people with HIV. The immunoSEQ assay was v3.0, run at survey level. The method was immunoSEQ multiplex PCR; TCRdb's version includes in-frame clones alone and lacks a portion of them. The sample holds over 30,000 clones; around nine tenths are singletons and the top ten take approximately 12%. The material was unsorted PBMCs, obtained 1.1 years after starting antiretroviral therapy. All receptors come from a young man with HIV.

The V and J genes are TRBV6-5 and TRBJ1-6; D ambiguous. Germline loops: CDR1 MNHEY, CDR2 SVGAGI. V shed 4 bases and J shed 4 bases, with 14 bases lying between them. The CDR3 is 16 amino acids. The CDR3 bases are TGTGCCAGCAGTTCCAAGGGTGGGCAGTATAATTCACCCCTCCACTTT. Protein product: CASSSKGGQYNSPLHF.

V gene TRBV27 combines with J gene TRBJ1-4, with a possible D match to TRBD1 (5 bases). Germline V gives CDR1 MNHEY, CDR2 SMNVEV (reference sequence). Trimming took off 0 bases at V and 3 bases at J, with 8 bases between the two ends. This CDR3 region has 15 residues. The CDR3 coding sequence is TGTGCCAGCAGTTTATCCAGGGTATCTAATGAAAAACTGTTTTTT. Protein product: CASSLSRVSNEKLFF.

The chain joins TRBV5-1 to TRBJ2-2; a weak D match, TRBD1 (5 bases). CDR1 SGHRS and CDR2 YFSETQ come from the germline V gene. The V gene lost 0 bases and the J gene lost 0 bases, with 6 bases spanning the gap. The CDR3 is 15 residues long. The CDR3 protein is CASSLAGPNTGELFF. The CDR3 DNA sequence: TGCGCCAGCAGCTTGGCAGGGCCGAACACCGGGGAGCTGTTTTTT.

The chain joins TRBV7-8 to TRBJ2-7; D might be TRBD1 (8 bases). V lost 2 bases and J lost 6, with 17 bases in between. Germline-derived CDR1 and CDR2 are SGHVS and FQNEAQ. The CDR3 runs to 15 residues. The CDR3 is CASSLLGQGGSEQYF. CDR3 bases: TGTGCCAGCAGCTTACTCGGACAGGGAGGGAGCGAGCAGTACTTC.

This clone has a single count. The chain has TRBV15 and TRBJ1-2; D is unresolved. This CDR3 has 13 amino acids. Looked up from germline, CDR1 is LNHNV and CDR2 is YYDKDF (reference sequence). V lost 0 bases and J lost 5, with 7 bases in between. The CDR3 DNA follows: TGTGCCACCAGCAGAGACGCTGGGTATGGCTACACCTTC. It codes for CATSRDAGYGYTF.

This rearrangement joins TRBV7-9 to TRBJ2-1, with D possibly TRBD2 on 5 matching bases. Deletions cut 3 bases from V and 4 bases from J, with 13 bases between. CDR1 is SEHNR and CDR2 is FQNEAQ in the germline V gene (reference sequence). The CDR3 is 15 residues long. The DNA of the CDR3 is TGTGCCAGCAGCTTTCGAGGCGGGTCATACAATGAGCAGTTCTTC. This encodes CASSFRGGSYNEQFF.

The V and J genes are TRBV6-4 and TRBJ2-3; 7 bases are a match to TRBD1. The CDR3 is made up of 17 amino acids. Germline CDR1 MRHNA, CDR2 SNTAGT. J lost 2 bases, V lost 5 bases, and 13 bases had no gene match. CDR3 residues: CASSSTEMGQHTDTQYF. The CDR3 DNA sequence: TGTGCCAGCAGTTCTACAGAGATGGGACAGCACACAGATACGCAGTATTTT.

The V gene is TRBV5-6, the J gene TRBJ1-5; 7 bases map to TRBD1. V lost 4 bases and J lost 2; bases outside the gene matches: 6. The germline CDR1 and CDR2 sequences are SGHDT and YYEEEE. The CDR3 has 15 residues. The CDR3 sequence is CASSGPGQRNQPQHF. The CDR3, as DNA: TGTGCCAGCAGCGGTCCGGGACAGCGCAATCAGCCCCAGCATTTT.

CDR3 region: CASSVGQGMDGYTF. The CDR3 DNA is TGTGCCAGCAGCGTCGGACAGGGTATGGATGGCTACACCTTC. The gene calls are TRBV9 and TRBJ1-2, with TRBD1 matching 8 bases. V trimming: 2 bases; J trimming: 6 bases; junction bases outside the gene matches: 6. CDR3 length equals 14 residues. In germline, CDR1 is SGDLS, CDR2 YYNGEE.

The chain uses TRBV10-3 and TRBJ2-7; no clear D gene. V was pared by 7 bases and J by 0 bases, with 13 bases between. The V gene's germline CDR1 is ENHRY and CDR2 SYGVKD. The CDR3 contains 14 residues. The CDR3, as DNA: TGTGCCATCACTCCGGCTTTCAGCTCCTACGAGCAGTACTTC. Protein: CAITPAFSSYEQYF.

The J gene is TRBJ2-2, the V gene TRBV6-1; D possibly uses TRBD1 or TRBD2 (6 bases each). Germline V gene lookup returns CDR1 MNHNS and CDR2 SASEGT. V lost 6 bases to trimming and J lost 2 bases, with 10 bases between them. The CDR3 extends over 14 amino acids. CDR3 nucleotide sequence: TGTGCCAGCAGGCGGGACACCAACACCGGGGAGCTGTTTTTT. Its protein product is CASRRDTNTGELFF.

The CDR3 protein is CASSSSYEQYF. The CDR3 DNA reads as TGTGCCAGTAGTTCGTCCTACGAGCAGTACTTC. The rearrangement joins TRBV19 to TRBJ2-7; D is unresolved. The germline V gene encodes CDR1 LNHDA and CDR2 SQIVND (reference sequence). V was shortened by 5 bases and J by 1 base, with 3 bases between the two germline ends. This CDR3 region has 11 residues.

On this clone: Additional DNA sequences in this sample encode the identical CDR3. The chain recombines TRBV29-1 with TRBJ2-3, with D possibly being TRBD1 (6 bases). The V end lost 3 bases, the J end lost 2 bases, and 12 bases lay between the germline ends. Per the germline V gene, CDR1 is SQVTM and CDR2 is ANQGSEA. This CDR3 is built from 14 residues. CDR3: CSVEGQGYTDTQYF. As DNA, the CDR3 is TGCAGCGTTGAGGGCCAGGGGTACACAGATACGCAGTATTTT.

The V call is TRBV19, the J call TRBJ1-2; D gene ambiguous. Trimming left V 7 bases short and J 0 bases short, with 18 bases between. Per the germline V gene, CDR1 is LNHDA and CDR2 is SQIVND (reference sequence). The CDR3 is made up of 16 amino acids. The CDR3 region has the DNA TGTGCCAGTACACCTATAGGCGGAAAAACTAACTATGGCTACACCTTC. This codes for CASTPIGGKTNYGYTF.

CDR3 sequence (DNA): TGCGCCAGCAAGAGGGGGTCTGAAGCTTTCTTT. Protein: CASKRGSEAFF. The chain joins TRBV10-2 to TRBJ1-1, with TRBD1 as a possible D gene (6 bases). The CDR3 has 11 residues. Germline loops: CDR1 WSHSY, CDR2 SAAADI. Trimming took off 7 bases at V and 6 bases at J, with 9 bases between the two ends.

The chain combines TRBV9 with TRBJ2-1; 7 bases map to TRBD2. The junction had 9 bases not matched to a gene; V was cut back by 4 bases and J by 5 bases. The germline CDR1 and CDR2 sequences are SGDLS and YYNGEE. There are 15 residues in the CDR3. This chain's CDR3 is CASSTFSGLNNEQFF. The CDR3 bases are TGTGCCAGCAGCACTTTTAGCGGGCTAAACAATGAGCAGTTCTTC.

The gene calls are TRBV9 and TRBJ1-3, with 8 bases that match TRBD1. The CDR3 spans 15 residues. Germline lookup yields CDR1 SGDLS and CDR2 YYNGEE. V trimming: 4 bases; J trimming: 1 base; junction bases outside the gene matches: 4. As DNA, the CDR3 is TGTGCCAGCAGCCCCCGGACAGGGTCTGGAAACACCATATATTTT. Its translation: CASSPRTGSGNTIYF.

CDR3 sequence: CASKGQNTGELFF. The CDR3 region has the DNA TGTGCCAGCAAGGGACAAAATACCGGGGAGCTGTTTTTT. This chain uses TRBV5-4 with TRBJ2-2; maybe TRBD1 (6 bases). Deletions cut 6 bases from V and 5 bases from J, with 11 bases between. Germline-derived CDR1 and CDR2 are SGHNT and YYREEE (reference sequence). There are 13 residues in the CDR3.

V and J are TRBV7-9 and TRBJ2-1, with D possibly being TRBD2 (6 bases). Germline loops: CDR1 SEHNR, CDR2 FQNEAQ (reference sequence). With 3 bases removed from V and 6 bases from J, the gap between germline ends came to 9 bases. This CDR3 has 13 residues. CDR3 in DNA: TGTGCCAGCAGCTTTGGAGGGAGCAATGAGCAGTTCTTC. This encodes CASSFGGSNEQFF.

The chain links TRBV30 to TRBJ1-2, with 7 bases matching TRBD1. Germline assignment: CDR1 GTSNPN and CDR2 SVGIG (reference sequence). V was pared by 5 bases and J by 8 bases, with 11 bases of the junction left unmatched. The CDR3 has 13 residues. CDR3 amino acids: CAWRPRGEGGYTF. CDR3 coding DNA: TGTGCCTGGCGTCCCAGGGGGGAAGGCGGCTACACCTTC.

The chain links TRBV6-6 to TRBJ2-3; 8 positions agree with TRBD1. The trim removed 2 bases at V and 1 base at J, leaving 5 bases unmatched. Germline CDR1 is MNHNY and CDR2 is SVGAGI (reference sequence). There are 16 residues in the CDR3. CDR3 region: CASSYPSGGGTDTQYF. The CDR3 DNA sequence: TGTGCCAGCAGTTACCCATCAGGGGGCGGCACAGATACGCAGTATTTT.

As for this clone: Relative to the germline gene, one junction end is altered; a read error may explain this. V and J are TRBV18 and TRBJ2-1; 9 bases agree with TRBD2. Germline V gives CDR1 KGHSH, CDR2 LQKENI. The CDR3 extends over 16 amino acids. The CDR3 protein is CVSSPLAGGPSDEQFF. The CDR3 DNA reads TGTGTCAGCTCACCTCTTGCGGGAGGGCCTTCGGATGAGCAGTTCTTC.

This rearrangement joins TRBV7-2 to TRBJ2-7, with TRBD2 matching 12 bases. J gave up 4 bases and V 5 bases, and 9 bases lay outside the gene matches. The CDR3 spans 16 residues. Germline V lookup: CDR1 SGHTA, CDR2 FQGNSA. The CDR3 DNA sequence: TGTGCCAGCAGCCCAAGACTAGCGGGGGAGGGATACGAGCAGTACTTC. Its translation is CASSPRLAGEGYEQYF.

V is TRBV9 and J is TRBJ2-7; 8 bases fit TRBD1. Looked up from germline, CDR1 is SGDLS and CDR2 is YYNGEE. The length of the CDR3 is 15 residues. Germline trimming cut 4 bases from V and 4 bases from J; bases unmatched to any gene: 10. The CDR3 DNA reads TGTGCCAGCAGCACTACCGGACAGGGTCCATACGAGCAGTACTTC. It yields the protein CASSTTGQGPYEQYF.

This chain links TRBV9 with TRBJ2-2; possible D gene TRBD2, 6 bases. CDR1 SGDLS and CDR2 YYNGEE come from the germline V gene. Trimming removed 7 bases from V and 0 bases from J, with 13 bases in between. The CDR3 contains 15 residues. Here the CDR3 reads CASSQRGTNTGELFF. CDR3 sequence (DNA): TGTGCCAGCTCCCAACGGGGGACGAACACCGGGGAGCTGTTTTTT.

This clone was recorded once. The rearrangement joins TRBV4-1 to TRBJ2-1; TRBD2 matches 14 bases. Germline V CDR1 and CDR2: MGHRA, YSYEKL. Trimming took 4 bases from V and 15 from J; bases not matched to a gene: 8. This CDR3 has 14 residues. The DNA for the CDR3 is TGCGCCAGCAGCCCTTCGGGACTAGCGGGAGTCCGGTTCTTC. This translates into CASSPSGLAGVRFF.

The chain combines TRBV9 with TRBJ2-2; D is uncertain. CDR3 length: 12 amino acids. The germline V and J ends were trimmed by 0 bases and 5 bases, with 2 bases remaining between them. Germline lookup yields CDR1 SGDLS and CDR2 YYNGEE. The CDR3 DNA sequence: TGTGCCAGCAGCGTAGCTACCGGGGAGCTGTTTTTT. Protein sequence: CASSVATGELFF.

The V gene is TRBV7-2, the J gene TRBJ2-7; D call uncertain. This CDR3 contains 14 residues. CDR1 is SGHTA and CDR2 is FQGNSA in the germline V gene. The ends were cut back, 1 base at V and 4 bases at J, with 11 bases in the middle. CDR3 loop: CASSLGGSQYEQYF. The CDR3 nucleotides are TGTGCCAGCAGCTTAGGGGGAAGTCAGTACGAGCAGTACTTC.

This chain joins TRBV7-9 and TRBJ2-2; D is uncertain. V was cut by 7 bases and J by 0 bases, with 12 bases left in between. CDR3 length: 15 residues. Per the germline V gene, CDR1 is SEHNR and CDR2 is FQNEAQ (reference sequence). The CDR3 sequence is CASTRRAPNTGELFF. Written as DNA, the CDR3 is TGTGCCAGCACCCGAAGGGCCCCGAACACCGGGGAGCTGTTTTTT.

The genes are TRBV7-2 and TRBJ2-3; unclear D gene. The CDR3 totals 15 residues. V was cut by 1 base and J by 6 bases, with 14 bases left in between. Germline V gene sequence: CDR1 SGHTA, CDR2 FQGNSA. In DNA form, the CDR3 reads TGTGCCAGCAGCTTAGTCGGCCTACCCACGGATACGCAGTATTTT. This sequence encodes CASSLVGLPTDTQYF. The full variable domain, with the rest looked up from reference TRBV7-2 and TRBJ2-3, is GAGVSQSPSNKVTEKGKDVELRCDPISGHTALYWYRQSLGQGLEFLIYFQGNSAPDKSGLPSDRFSAERTGGSVSTLTIQRTQQEDSAVYLCASSLVGLPTDTQYFGPGTRLTVL.